The subject of this entry is one T cell receptor (beta chain). The data were taken from a study of blood T cell repertoires in COVID-19. Study in general: T cells, B-cell-depleted T cells, or PBMCs provided the cDNA or gDNA that served as material.

Repertoires were generated with immunoSEQ multiplex PCR, while TCRdb's copy carries only in-frame clones and drops some. In the table there are approximately 130,000 clones, around four fifths of which are singletons. The sequencing input was peripheral blood. The TCR originated in a human donor in a cohort sampled during active COVID-19.

This CDR3 reads CASHYGGPSYGYTF. For the CDR3, the DNA is TGCGCCAGCCATTACGGCGGCCCGTCATATGGCTACACCTTC. This sequence joins TRBV10-2 and TRBJ1-2; D not certain. The CDR3 extends over 14 amino acids. Germline-derived CDR1 and CDR2 are WSHSY and SAAADI. V lost 8 bases and J 5 bases, leaving 18 bases between the germline ends.